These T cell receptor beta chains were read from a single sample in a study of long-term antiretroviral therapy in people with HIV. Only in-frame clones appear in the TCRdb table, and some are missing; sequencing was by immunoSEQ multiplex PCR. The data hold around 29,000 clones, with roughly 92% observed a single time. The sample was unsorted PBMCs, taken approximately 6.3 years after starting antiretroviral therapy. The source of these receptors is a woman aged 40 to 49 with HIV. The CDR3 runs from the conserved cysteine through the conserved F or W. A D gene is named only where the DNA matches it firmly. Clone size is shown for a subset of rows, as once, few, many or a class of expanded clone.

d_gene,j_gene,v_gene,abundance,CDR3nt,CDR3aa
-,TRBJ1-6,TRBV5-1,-,TGCGCCAGCAGCTGGTACGGGACGGTGCCTAATTCACCCCTCCACTTT,CASSWYGTVPNSPLHF
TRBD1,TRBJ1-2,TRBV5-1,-,TGCGCCAGCAGTCCCGGGACAGCACGAACCAACTATGGCTACACCTTC,CASSPGTARTNYGYTF
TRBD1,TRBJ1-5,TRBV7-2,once,TGTGCCAGCAGCACGTGGACAGGGGGCGTTCAGCCCCAGCATTTT,CASSTWTGGVQPQHF
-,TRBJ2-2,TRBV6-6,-,TGTGCCAGCAGTTACGCGTCAGGTGGGGCCGGGGAGCTGTTTTTT,CASSYASGGAGELFF
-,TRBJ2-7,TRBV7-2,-,TGTGCCAGCAGCGCCAGACAGGTCCCGGGTTACGAGCAGTACTTC,CASSARQVPGYEQYF
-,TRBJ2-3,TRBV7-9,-,TGTGCCAGCACCCAAAAGGGGCTAAACCGCACAGATACGCAGTATTTT,CASTQKGLNRTDTQYF
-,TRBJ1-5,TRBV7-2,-,TGTGCCAGCAGCTTATTGGGCGGGGGGCTAAGTCAGCCCCAGCATTTT,CASSLLGGGLSQPQHF
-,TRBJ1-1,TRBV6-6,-,TGTGCCAGCAGTTACTCCGGGACAACTAACACTGAAGCTTTCTTT,CASSYSGTTNTEAFF
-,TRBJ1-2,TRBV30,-,TGTGCCTGGAGGTCGAAGAACTATGGCTACACCTTC,CAWRSKNYGYTF
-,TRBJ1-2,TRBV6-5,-,TGTGCCAGCGGGGGCTTTAAGGATGGCTACACCTTC,CASGGFKDGYTF
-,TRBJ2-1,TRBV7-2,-,TGTGCCAGCAGCTTACTAGGCATTAGCTCCTACAATGAGCAGTTCTTC,CASSLLGISSYNEQFF
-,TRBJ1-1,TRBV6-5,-,TGTGCCAGCAGTTACAGGGGGAAGAACACTGAAGCTTTCTTT,CASSYRGKNTEAFF
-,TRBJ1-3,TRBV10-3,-,TGTGCCATCAGGTCGTCGGCCGGGACAAAGGGAAACACCATATATTTT,CAIRSSAGTKGNTIYF
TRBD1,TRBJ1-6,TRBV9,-,TGTGCCAGCAGCGTAGCTGGGACAGCTAATTCACCCCTCCACTTT,CASSVAGTANSPLHF
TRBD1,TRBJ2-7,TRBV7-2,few,TGTGCCAGCAGCATTCGACAGGGGCCTAACGAGCAGTACTTC,CASSIRQGPNEQYF
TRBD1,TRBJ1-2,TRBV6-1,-,TGTGCCAGCAGTGAGGAGGACAGGGCTAACTATGGCTACACCTTC,CASSEEDRANYGYTF
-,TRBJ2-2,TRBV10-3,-,TGTGCCATCAGTGATTCTGCGTTCGGGGCCGGGGAGCTGTTTTTT,CAISDSAFGAGELFF
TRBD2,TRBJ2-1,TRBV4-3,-,TGCGCCAGCAGTCGACCGGGGGGGCCCCAGGGCGATGAGCAGTTCTTC,CASSRPGGPQGDEQFF
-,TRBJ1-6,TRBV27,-,TGTGCCAGCAAAGGGCAGGGGAAATCACCCCTCCACTTT,CASKGQGKSPLHF
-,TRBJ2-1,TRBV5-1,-,TGCGCCAGCAGCTTGGGGCAGGGGGGTTACAATGAGCAGTTCTTC,CASSLGQGGYNEQFF
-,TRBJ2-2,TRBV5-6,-,TGTGCCAGCAGCTCACAGGTTTTCGCGAACACCGGGGAGCTGTTTTTT,CASSSQVFANTGELFF
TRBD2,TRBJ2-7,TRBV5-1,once,TGCGCCAGCAGCTTGGGCTTGGGGACTAGCGGGGCCGACGAGCAGTACTTC,CASSLGLGTSGADEQYF
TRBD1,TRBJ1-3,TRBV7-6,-,TGTGCCAGCAGCTTGGGACAGGGAGATGGAAACACCATATATTTT,CASSLGQGDGNTIYF
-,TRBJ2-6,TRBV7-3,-,TGTGCCAGCAGCTTAAATTCTGGGGCCAACGTCCTGACTTTC,CASSLNSGANVLTF
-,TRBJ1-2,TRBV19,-,TGTGCCAGTAGCCTATCGACAGATAACTATGGCTACACCTTC,CASSLSTDNYGYTF
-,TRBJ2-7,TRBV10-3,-,TGTGCCATCAGTGAGTTGAGTCAGGACGGCCCTGGCGGCTACGAGCAGTACTTC,CAISELSQDGPGGYEQYF
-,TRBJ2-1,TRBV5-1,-,TGCGCCAGCAGCTTGATAAGTACAGCACGGGGCAATGAGCAGTTCTTC,CASSLISTARGNEQFF
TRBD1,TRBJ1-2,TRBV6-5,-,TGTGCCATCAGTGAGAGAACAGGGGACTATGGCTACACCTTC,CAISERTGDYGYTF
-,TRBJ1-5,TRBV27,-,TGTGCCAGCAGTCCCGTAGACAGGAGATATAGCAATCAGCCCCAGCATTTT,CASSPVDRRYSNQPQHF
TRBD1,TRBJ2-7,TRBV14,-,TGTGCCAGCAGCCAAGGTCTCGGACAGGGGTTCTACGAGCAGTACTTC,CASSQGLGQGFYEQYF
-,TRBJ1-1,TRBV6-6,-,TGTGCCACCGACGAGGGCCAGAACACTGAAGCTTTCTTT,CATDEGQNTEAFF
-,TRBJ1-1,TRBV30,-,TGTGCCTGGAGCCGGCGACGGAGAGCTTTCTTT,CAWSRRRRAFF
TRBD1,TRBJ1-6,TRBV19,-,TGTGCCAGTAGGGCAGGGGGCGATTCACCCCTCCACTTT,CASRAGGDSPLHF
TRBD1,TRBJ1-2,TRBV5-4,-,TGTGCCAGCAGCTTGGCCGGGACAGGGAACTATGGCTACACCTTC,CASSLAGTGNYGYTF
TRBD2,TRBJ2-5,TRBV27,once,TGTGCCAGCATCTGGGGACTAGCGGCAGAGACCCAGTACTTC,CASIWGLAAETQYF
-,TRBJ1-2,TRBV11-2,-,TGTGCCAGCAGCTTAGTGGGTCTCGGGGATGGCTACACCTTC,CASSLVGLGDGYTF
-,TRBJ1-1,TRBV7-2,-,TGTGCCAGCAGATCGGCCAACGGACGCACTGAAGCTTTCTTT,CASRSANGRTEAFF
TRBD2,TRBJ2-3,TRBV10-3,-,TGTGCCACGACTAGCGGGGGGACCCCAGATACGCAGTATTTT,CATTSGGTPDTQYF
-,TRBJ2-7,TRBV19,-,TGTGCCAGTAGTATAGGTGGGGAGCCGGGCTCCTACGAGCAGTACTTC,CASSIGGEPGSYEQYF
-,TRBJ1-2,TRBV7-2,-,TGTGCCAGCACCAAGACCGGGGCCTATGGCTACACCTTC,CASTKTGAYGYTF
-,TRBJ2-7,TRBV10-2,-,TGCGCCAGCAGTGACAGGGGATCCCAAACCTACGAGCAGTACTTC,CASSDRGSQTYEQYF
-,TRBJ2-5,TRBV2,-,TGTGCCAGCTTGAGGGGTTACCAAGAGACCCAGTACTTC,CASLRGYQETQYF
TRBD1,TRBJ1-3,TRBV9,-,TGTGCCAGCAGCCCAGGGGGTCGGGGGCGTTCGGCGCGGCGAGTCGGAAACACCATATATTTT,CASSPGGRGRSARRVGNTIYF
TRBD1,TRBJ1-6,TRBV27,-,TGTGCCAGCAGTTTCCGGACAGGGGGCGATCCTTATAATTCACCCCTCCACTTT,CASSFRTGGDPYNSPLHF
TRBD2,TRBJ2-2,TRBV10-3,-,TGTGCCTCAGGAAGGACTAGCGGGGGTTCGAACACCGGGGAGCTGTTTTTT,CASGRTSGGSNTGELFF
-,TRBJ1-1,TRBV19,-,TGTGCCAGTAGTTGGTCCCGGGACATCTCTGAAGCTTTCTTT,CASSWSRDISEAFF
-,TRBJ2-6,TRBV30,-,TGTGCCTCCGACAGCTCTGGGGCCAACGTCCTGACTTTC,CASDSSGANVLTF
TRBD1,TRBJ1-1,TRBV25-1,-,TGTGCCAGCAGCGCGTACAGGGGGCTTGGAGGTAACACTGAAGCTTTCTTT,CASSAYRGLGGNTEAFF
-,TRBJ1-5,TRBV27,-,TGTGCCAGCAAGACGGGCCGTCAGCCCCAGCATTTT,CASKTGRQPQHF
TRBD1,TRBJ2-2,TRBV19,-,TGTGCCAGTAGTTCCGGGACAGGGTTCGGGGAGCTGTTTTTT,CASSSGTGFGELFF
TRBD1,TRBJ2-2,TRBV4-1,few,TGCGCCAGCAGCCAAGAGGGTGTAGGGACAGCGAACACCGGGGAGCTGTTTTTT,CASSQEGVGTANTGELFF
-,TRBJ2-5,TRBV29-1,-,TGCAGCGTTGCAGTTGGCAGGGAAGAGACCCAGTACTTC,CSVAVGREETQYF